The T cell receptor beta chain under discussion was sequenced for a study of blood T cell repertoires in COVID-19. Whole-study context: Some COVID-19 samples were acute and others convalescent; all came from the United States, Italy and Spain. The cDNA or gDNA used as material had been derived from T cells, B-cell-depleted T cells, or PBMCs.

In the source study's methods: The authors estimated nucleated cell counts from reference gene primer amplification. Generated by immunoSEQ multiplex PCR, the TCRdb table keeps only in-frame clones and is missing some. That table gives V, J and clone size, and the DNA gave D and trimming. This repertoire shows around 50,000 clones, about 87% found once; its top ten account for 1.4%. This CDR3 region has 14 residues. V was clipped by 5 bases and J by 7 bases; unmatched bases: 7. Germline CDR1 and CDR2: SEHNR and FQNEAQ (reference sequence). This clone was seen only a few times. The TCR originated in a man aged 55 to 69 with acute or convalescent COVID-19. Sequencing was performed on peripheral blood. The chain carries TRBV7-9 and TRBJ1-1, with 10 bases matching TRBD1. This chain's CDR3 is CASSPTGGSREAFF. CDR3 DNA: TGTGCCAGCAGCCCGACAGGGGGCTCTCGTGAAGCTTTCTTT.